The next 27 T cell receptor beta chains were all read from a single sample in a study of CD8 T cells in ankylosing spondylitis (dated by TCRdb to 2016 to 2017). The library was generated by 5' RACE. The instrument was an Illumina HiSeq 2500. The public reads were reanalyzed by TCRdb: fastp trimming at Q25, MiXCR alignment, in-frame beta chains only. Under each unique CDR3 protein, matching rows form one entry showing the most common genes and DNA. The sample yields under 850,000 distinct CDR3 sequences; around 20% were counted once. The ten largest clones capture approximately 18% of the sample. Overall study outcomes, separate from this receptor: Blood from ankylosing spondylitis patients appeared to be characterized by a TCR beta motif composed of about eight highly homologous amino acid variants.

Their recognized antigens are unknown. The source material was blood, either unsorted or a sorted T cell fraction (not recorded which). These receptors were obtained from a male donor with ankylosing spondylitis.

The chain carries TRBV10-3 and TRBJ2-2; D gene uncertain. The CDR3 is 13 residues long. Trimming removed 2 bases at V and 5 bases at J, with 6 bases between. The V gene's germline CDR1 is ENHRY and CDR2 SYGVKD. The CDR3 DNA is TGTGCCATCAGTGAGCCCGGAACCGGGGAGCTGTTTTTT. Amino acids: CAISEPGTGELFF.

This clonotype was seen more than once but under ten times. V and J are TRBV20-1 and TRBJ2-3; 9 nucleotides align to TRBD2. Germline CDR1 is DFQATT and CDR2 is SNEGSKA (reference sequence). The V gene end was trimmed by 0 bases and the J gene end by 13 bases; junction bases not matched to a gene: 14. This CDR3 spans 15 amino acids. This CDR3 reads CSARDPTGLAFREYF. DNA for the CDR3: TGCAGTGCTAGAGACCCTACAGGACTAGCGTTTCGGGAGTATTTT.

The table lists this clonotype with a few counts. The genes are TRBV4-3 and TRBJ1-2, with no clear D. The CDR3 loop spans 13 amino acids. The V and J ends lost 1 base and 4 bases respectively, with 7 bases between them. CDR1 is LGHNA, CDR2 YSLEER, per germline. The CDR3 here is CASSQAGGYGYTF. DNA for the CDR3: TGCGCCAGCAGCCAAGCTGGAGGCTATGGCTACACCTTC.

The genes are TRBV12-3 or TRBV12-4 and TRBJ1-1, with D possibly TRBD1 on 6 matching bases. This CDR3 has 12 amino acids. V gave up 6 bases and J gave up 2 bases, with 7 bases separating them. DNA of the CDR3: TGTGCCAGCAGGGACAGTAACACTGAAGCTTTCTTT. Encoded protein: CASRDSNTEAFF.

Here the CDR3 reads CASSLVRGGDTQYF. CDR3 nucleotides: TGTGCCAGCAGCTTAGTACGCGGGGGGGATACGCAGTATTTT. V usage is TRBV7-8 and J usage is TRBJ2-3; 8 nucleotides match TRBD2. Germline trimming cut 1 base from V and 6 bases from J; bases unmatched to any gene: 3. Germline-derived CDR1 and CDR2 are SGHVS and FQNEAQ. This CDR3 region has 14 residues.

This clonotype appeared many times. The chain carries TRBV12-3 or TRBV12-4 and TRBJ2-3; D tentatively reads TRBD1 or TRBD2 (5 bases each). This CDR3 has 14 residues. V was trimmed by 4 bases and J by 4 bases, leaving 12 bases between them. Here the CDR3 reads CASSSGRWADTQYF. CDR3 nucleotide sequence: TGTGCCAGCAGTTCGGGACGGTGGGCAGATACGCAGTATTTT.

The V call is TRBV5-8, the J call TRBJ2-1; 12 bases map to TRBD1. V trimming: 3 bases; J trimming: 7 bases; junction bases outside the gene matches: 5. The CDR3 is made up of 15 amino acids. From germline, CDR1 is SGHTS and CDR2 YDEGEE. The CDR3: CASSSGTGGWNEQFF. The CDR3 nucleotides are TGTGCCAGCAGCTCCGGGACAGGGGGCTGGAATGAGCAGTTCTTC.

This clonotype has just a few counts. The chain uses TRBV29-1 and TRBJ2-1; 13 bases fit TRBD2. The CDR3 contains 15 residues. CDR1 is SQVTM and CDR2 is ANQGSEA in the germline V gene. V was clipped by 5 bases and J by 0 bases; unmatched bases: 1. Here the CDR3 reads CSVRLAGGSYNEQFF. The CDR3 DNA reads as TGCAGCGTTCGACTAGCGGGAGGCTCCTACAATGAGCAGTTCTTC.

The J gene is TRBJ2-1, the V gene TRBV29-1; TRBD2 matches 7 bases. This CDR3 comprises 13 residues. V shed 4 bases, J shed 4 bases, and the junction held 4 bases outside the gene matches. Germline V gene lookup returns CDR1 SQVTM and CDR2 ANQGSEA. The CDR3 DNA is TGCAGCGTTGGCCGGACTAGATACAATGAGCAGTTCTTC. It yields the protein CSVGRTRYNEQFF.

This clonotype came up a few times. The chain carries TRBV28 and TRBJ2-1; maybe TRBD1 (6 bases). The CDR3 totals 14 residues. V gave up 7 bases and J gave up 8 bases, with 18 bases separating them. Germline CDR1 is MDHEN and CDR2 is SYDVKM. This CDR3 is CASIATGHRDEQFF. The CDR3 DNA is TGTGCCAGCATTGCGACAGGTCACCGGGATGAGCAGTTCTTC.

At least ten counts were recorded for this clonotype. The V call is TRBV5-1, the J call TRBJ2-7, with D unresolved. The V and J ends lost 1 base and 3 bases respectively, with 11 bases between them. Germline V gives CDR1 SGHRS, CDR2 YFSETQ. The CDR3 totals 14 residues. For the CDR3, the DNA is TGCGCCAGCAGCTTGTTGGGCAGCAACTACGAGCAGTACTTC. Protein product: CASSLLGSNYEQYF.

This clonotype has just a few counts. The chain uses TRBV4-3 and TRBJ2-5, with D possibly being TRBD2 (6 bases). The CDR3 has 14 residues. Trimming shortened V by 1 base and J by 5 bases, and 11 bases separated the two germline ends. Germline CDR1 reads LGHNA; CDR2 reads YSLEER. The chain's CDR3 is CASSQAGLQETQYF. The CDR3 DNA is TGCGCCAGCAGCCAAGCCGGACTACAGGAGACCCAGTACTTC.

The chain joins TRBV29-1 to TRBJ2-3; 8 bases map to TRBD1. Per germline, CDR1 SQVTM and CDR2 ANQGSEA. The CDR3 is 12 amino acids. Germline trimming cut 7 bases from V and 5 bases from J; bases unmatched to any gene: 5. The CDR3 nucleotides read TGCAGCGGTTGGACAGGGCTAGATACGCAGTATTTT. Translating it yields CSGWTGLDTQYF.

In this sample, this clonotype turned up many times. This sequence joins TRBV7-3 and TRBJ2-3; tentatively, D is TRBD2 (5 bases). The CDR3 consists of 13 residues. V dropped 2 bases and J dropped 5 bases, with 8 bases sitting between them. Germline V gene sequence: CDR1 SGHTA, CDR2 FQGTGA. The CDR3 spells CASSLVGGDTQYF. The CDR3 DNA reads TGTGCCAGCAGCTTAGTAGGAGGAGATACGCAGTATTTT.

The genes are TRBV7-3 and TRBJ2-1; D is perhaps TRBD1 or TRBD2 (5 bases each). This CDR3 has 17 amino acids. The germline V and J ends were trimmed by 5 bases and 5 bases, with 22 bases remaining between them. Per germline, CDR1 SGHTA and CDR2 FQGTGA. The CDR3 nucleotides read TGTGCCAGCAGCCCCCAGACCGGGACCCGATTAAACAATGAGCAGTTCTTC. Residues: CASSPQTGTRLNNEQFF.

The V gene is TRBV5-1, the J gene TRBJ2-7; D is ambiguous. Per germline, CDR1 SGHRS and CDR2 YFSETQ. The ends were cut back, 0 bases at V and 3 bases at J, with 16 bases in the middle. The CDR3 consists of 16 residues. The DNA of the CDR3 is TGCGCCAGCAGCTTGGTAGGTGGGTCGCTTTACTACGAGCAGTACTTC. Amino acids: CASSLVGGSLYYEQYF.

The CDR3 loop reads CASSYSRDEQYF. The CDR3 nucleotides read TGTGCCAGCAGTTACTCGAGGGACGAGCAGTACTTC. The chain employs TRBV6-2 or TRBV6-3 and TRBJ2-7, with D possibly matching TRBD2 (5 bases). The CDR3 sequence is 12 residues long. Trimming took 0 bases from V and 5 from J, leaving 5 bases between them. CDR1 and CDR2 from the germline V gene are MNHEY and SVGEGT.

This clonotype was detected a few times. V is TRBV28 and J is TRBJ1-2; the match to TRBD1 covers 10 bases. Germline loops: CDR1 MDHEN, CDR2 SYDVKM. The CDR3 consists of 14 residues. V lost 6 bases to trimming and J lost 8 bases; unmatched junction nucleotides: 9. The chain's CDR3 is CASSIGTGDRGYTF. In DNA, the CDR3 is TGTGCCAGCAGCATAGGGACAGGGGATAGAGGCTACACCTTC.

This clonotype turned up a few times. The gene calls are TRBV5-1 and TRBJ2-7, with D perhaps being TRBD1 or TRBD2 (5 bases each). The CDR3 spans 15 residues. V was shortened by 1 base and J by 0 bases, with 11 bases between the two germline ends. The germline V gene has CDR1 SGHRS and CDR2 YFSETQ. Here the CDR3 reads CASSLMWGSSYEQYF. CDR3 nucleotide sequence: TGCGCCAGCAGCTTGATGTGGGGGAGCTCCTACGAGCAGTACTTC.

Many counts were recorded for this clonotype. The CDR3 region is CSGVTSGSTDTQYF. The CDR3 DNA is TGCAGTGGAGTGACTAGCGGTAGCACAGATACGCAGTATTTT. The chain recombines TRBV20-1 with TRBJ2-3; 9 bases agree with TRBD2. Germline V gene data show CDR1 as DFQATT and CDR2 as SNEGSKA (reference sequence). This CDR3 is 14 amino acids long. The trim removed 7 bases at V and 0 bases at J, leaving 5 bases unmatched.

The V and J genes are TRBV6-2 or TRBV6-3 and TRBJ1-5; TRBD1 aligns across 9 bases. J lost 5 bases, V lost 2 bases, and 13 bases had no gene match. Germline CDR1 MNHEY, CDR2 SVGEGT. This CDR3 is 18 amino acids long. The CDR3 DNA follows: TGTGCCAGCAGTTACCACTCGACCACAGGGGGCAACTATCAGCCCCAGCATTTT. Amino acids: CASSYHSTTGGNYQPQHF.

At least ten counts were recorded for this clonotype. The CDR3 DNA is TGTGCCAGCAGTTCAAGAGAGAACACTGAAGCTTTCTTT. It encodes CASSSRENTEAFF. V and J are TRBV7-9 and TRBJ1-1, with D hard to call. This CDR3 comprises 13 residues. Germline V CDR1 and CDR2: SEHNR, FQNEAQ (reference sequence). V was shortened by 6 bases and J by 1 base, with 9 bases between the two germline ends.

This clonotype was seen a handful of times. This chain links TRBV21-1 with TRBJ1-2; the D call TRBD1 from the table was never checked on the DNA. TRBV21-1 is described as a pseudogene. CDR3 length equals 16 residues. The CDR3 loop reads CASSKTGPGGNYGYTF. CDR3 DNA sequence: TGTGCCAGCAGCAAGACAGGTCCGGGGGGGAATTATGGCTACACCTTC.

The chain has TRBV12-3 or TRBV12-4 and TRBJ2-2; a possible D gene is TRBD1 (6 bases). CDR3 size: 15 residues. V lost 5 bases and J lost 3, with 13 bases in between. This chain's CDR3 is CASSPYYRDTGELFF. In DNA, the CDR3 is TGTGCCAGCAGTCCGTATTACAGGGACACCGGGGAGCTGTTTTTT.

This clonotype has a handful of counts. The chain has TRBV5-1 and TRBJ2-7, with TRBD1 matching over 8 bases. This CDR3 contains 15 residues. Germline CDR1 and CDR2: SGHRS and YFSETQ. V shed 0 bases, J shed 4 bases, and the junction held 6 bases outside the gene matches. The CDR3 sequence is CASSLAGDRGYEQYF. CDR3 sequence (DNA): TGCGCCAGCAGCTTGGCCGGTGACAGGGGTTACGAGCAGTACTTC.

V usage is TRBV4-1 and J usage is TRBJ2-3; D remains ambiguous. The V gene lost 1 base and the J gene lost 2 bases, with 4 bases spanning the gap. Germline lookup yields CDR1 MGHRA and CDR2 YSYEKL. The CDR3 loop spans 13 amino acids. Here the CDR3 reads CASSQVVTDTQYF. The CDR3 DNA reads TGCGCCAGCAGCCAAGTAGTCACAGATACGCAGTATTTT.

The table lists this clonotype with a count of one. The rearrangement joins TRBV3-1 to TRBJ1-3, with no clear D. Trimming stripped 7 bases from V and 4 bases from J, with 8 bases between. The CDR3 runs to 12 residues. The germline CDR1 and CDR2 sequences are LGHDT and YNNKEL (reference sequence). This CDR3 reads CASTQSGNTIYF. Here the CDR3 DNA reads TGTGCCAGCACTCAATCAGGAAACACCATATATTTT. Based on the CDR3 plus reference TRBV3-1 and TRBJ1-3, the full variable domain is DTAVSQTPKYLVTQMGNDKSIKCEQNLGHDTMYWYKQDSKKFLKIMFSYNNKELIINETVPNRFSPKSPDKAHLNLHINSLELGDSAVYFCASTQSGNTIYFGEGSWLTVV.